The 2 T cell receptor beta chains presented below share a single source sample, sequenced in a study of cytomegalovirus exposure and HLA in healthy donors. PCR involved 60 Vbeta and 13 Jbeta primers. Data came from immunoSEQ multiplex PCR; TCRdb stores just in-frame clones and leaves some out. The top ten hold roughly 1.5% of the sample, which has approximately 170,000 clones, 65% to 85% seen once. Material for sequencing was PBMCs. These receptors came from a woman between 18 and 29 years old in good health and CMV-seronegative.

V gene TRBV7-8 combines with J gene TRBJ2-7; 11 bases map to TRBD2. Germline CDR1 SGHVS, CDR2 FQNEAQ. CDR3 length: 15 residues. V trimming: 5 bases; J trimming: 2 bases; junction bases outside the gene matches: 5. DNA for the CDR3: TGTGCCAGCAGCCGACTAGCGGGACGACCCTACGAGCAGTACTTC. Translated, it gives CASSRLAGRPYEQYF.

The chain has TRBV29-1 and TRBJ1-2; D ambiguous. Germline CDR1 is SQVTM and CDR2 is ANQGSEA. The CDR3 is made up of 10 amino acids. Trimming pared 5 bases from V and 3 bases from J, leaving 4 bases between. The CDR3 nucleotides read TGCAGCGTTCGGGACTATGGCTACACCTTC. Translating gives CSVRDYGYTF. Full variable domain (rest looked up from reference TRBV29-1 and TRBJ1-2): SAVISQKPSRDICQRGTSLTIQCQVDSQVTMMFWYRQQPGQSLTLIATANQGSEATYESGFVIDKFPISRPNLTFSTLTVSNMSPEDSSIYLCSVRDYGYTFGSGTRLTVV.